This T cell receptor beta chain originates from a study of cytomegalovirus exposure and HLA in healthy donors. Turning to the study itself: A data release that came early held roughly 90 million unique TCRs from HLA-typed donors.

The CDR3 runs to 16 residues. Germline V lookup: CDR1 SGDLS, CDR2 YYNGEE. Unmatched junction bases numbered 10, after V lost 4 bases and J lost 8 bases. The PCR employed 60 Vbeta primers together with 13 Jbeta primers. Using immunoSEQ multiplex PCR, the repertoire was profiled, and TCRdb retains in-frame clones only, with some absent. Altogether tens of thousands of clones are present, less than 85% being singletons, with the ten largest covering less than 10%. V is TRBV9 and J is TRBJ1-4; 11 nucleotides agree with TRBD1. Sequencing used PBMCs. This clonotype was sampled from a woman between 50 and 59 years old in good health and CMV-seropositive. CDR3 coding DNA: TGTGCCAGCAGCAGAAGACGGGACAGGGGGGAAGAAAAACTGTTTTTT. Protein sequence: CASSRRRDRGEEKLFF.